These 4 T cell receptor beta chains came from one sample sequenced in a study of identifying expanded T cells in peripheral blood. Sequenced by immunoSEQ multiplex PCR; TCRdb stores in-frame clones only, minus some. The top ten hold around 14% of the sample, which has 100,000 or so clones, 88% seen once. The specimen was blood. The receptors stem from a person aged 18 to 75 in good health.

The count of this clone is one. The gene calls are TRBV7-2 and TRBJ1-1; the D is unclear. CDR3 size: 13 residues. The germline V and J ends were trimmed by 5 bases and 4 bases, with 11 bases remaining between them. CDR1 and CDR2 from the germline V gene are SGHTA and FQGNSA. Written as DNA, the CDR3 is TGTGCCAGCAGCCCCCACGTAGTCACTGAAGCTTTCTTT. It encodes CASSPHVVTEAFF.

As regards this clone: This specimen includes other DNA sequences encoding the same CDR3. The J gene is TRBJ1-1, the V gene TRBV18; TRBD1 agrees at 8 bases. Germline V lookup: CDR1 KGHSH, CDR2 LQKENI. Trimming took 4 bases from V and 1 from J; bases not matched to a gene: 2. The CDR3 has 14 residues. The CDR3 is CASSLGQGNTEAFF. The CDR3 region has the DNA TGTGCCAGCTCACTCGGACAGGGGAACACTGAAGCTTTCTTT.

J is TRBJ2-1 and V is TRBV5-1; TRBD2 matches 9 bases. V was pared by 0 bases and J by 4 bases, with 8 bases of the junction left unmatched. The CDR3 sequence is 17 residues long. The germline V gene has CDR1 SGHRS and CDR2 YFSETQ. DNA of the CDR3: TGCGCCAGCAGCTTGGAACGAGCGGGGGGCTGGTACAATGAGCAGTTCTTC. Its translation: CASSLERAGGWYNEQFF.

V usage is TRBV29-1 and J usage is TRBJ1-1; no clear D. The CDR3 is 11 amino acids. Germline V gives CDR1 SQVTM, CDR2 ANQGSEA. The V gene lost 3 bases and the J gene lost 6 bases, with 8 bases spanning the gap. CDR3 amino acids: CSVDLRAEAFF. CDR3 DNA sequence: TGCAGCGTTGACCTTCGCGCTGAAGCTTTCTTT.